The clone carrying this T cell receptor beta chain has a count of ten or more. Its antigen is unknown. This sample is part of a study of regulatory T cells in long-lasting Graves disease. Overall study findings and caveats: Graves' patients with persistent disease showed TCR diversity lower than patients newly diagnosed.

After removal of 4 bases from V and 10 bases from J, the junction contained 12 bases not matched to a gene. The CDR3 is made up of 16 amino acids. Germline V CDR1 and CDR2: SGHTA, FQGNSA. In building TCR beta libraries, iRepertoire HTBI primers were used together with Arm-PCR of CDR3 regions. TCRdb passed the multiplex PCR reads through MiXCR, listing each CDR3 protein once. Among about 540,000 distinct CDR3 sequences, roughly 14% were seen once, and the ten largest hold roughly a tenth. Regarding time point: newly diagnosed GD, antithyroid drugs for less than 3 months. Construction of the TCR library relied on RNA isolated from PBMCs. From an endocrinology department in Xi'an, China, came the patients. A further study also used this sample, focusing on T cells in Graves' hyperthyroidism and ophthalmopathy. That work contributes: Blood also showed most of the thyroid clonotypes that were expanded above 0.001.

Specimen: peripheral blood mononuclear cells (PBMCs), collected at new diagnosis, from a patient treated with antithyroid drugs. The chain carries TRBV7-2 and TRBJ2-2, with 10 bases fitting TRBD1. The clonotype comes from a man younger than 45 with Graves disease. The CDR3 nucleotides are TGTGCCAGCAGCTCCCGGGACAGGGGACTAGGGAAGGAGCTGTTTTTT. This sequence encodes CASSSRDRGLGKELFF.